This entry is about one TCR beta chain. The antigen is not known. Deletions cut 0 bases from V and 3 bases from J, with 15 bases between. Germline loops: CDR1 SNHLY, CDR2 FYNNEI. The CDR3 is 17 residues long. Time point indicated: pretreatment peripheral blood. Assay used: immunoSEQ multiplex PCR; TCRdb lists only in-frame clones, some missing. The sample contains tens of thousands of clones, roughly 82% of which appear only once. This record comes from a study of PD-L1 blockade in urothelial cancer. Turning to the study itself: About 90% of the roughly 29 patients comprised males who had bladder-origin urothelial cancer. Previous chemotherapy exposure amounted to 0 to 3 regimens for patients. Analysis of the blood was performed 3 weeks (second dose) and 6 weeks after treatment start. Overall study results and limits: TCR clonality was measured in pretreatment peripheral blood. Clonality below the median predicted better survival.

The chain uses TRBV2 and TRBJ1-5; a possible D gene is TRBD1 (6 bases). The TCR was taken from a man between 60 and 75 years old with urothelial cancer. The material was PBMCs, obtained around atezolizumab (anti-PD-L1) treatment. CDR3 DNA: TGTGCCAGCAGTGAAGCGCGGTCCAGGGGTAACAATCAGCCCCAGCATTTT. Translation gives CASSEARSRGNNQPQHF. Combining the CDR3 with reference TRBV2 and TRBJ1-5 gives the whole variable domain EPEVTQTPSHQVTQMGQEVILRCVPISNHLYFYWYRQILGQKVEFLVSFYNNEISEKSEIFDDQFSVERPDGSNFTLKIRSTKLEDSAMYFCASSEARSRGNNQPQHFGDGTRLSIL.